This TCR beta chain was sequenced for a study of cytomegalovirus exposure and HLA in healthy donors. Primers included in the PCR were 60 Vbeta and 13 Jbeta primers. The repertoire was sequenced with immunoSEQ multiplex PCR; TCRdb's copy has only in-frame clones and lacks some. The table lists more than 150,000 clones, around 82% of them singletons. J was trimmed by 2 bases and V by 7 bases; bases with no gene match: 10. Germline assignment: CDR1 SGDLS and CDR2 YYNGEE. CDR3 length equals 15 residues. The chain combines TRBV9 with TRBJ2-3; 7 nucleotides align to TRBD2. The receptor comes from a woman aged 45-65 years in good health and CMV-seropositive. Sequencing input: PBMCs. CDR3 DNA sequence: TGTGCCAGCGGGATCGGGAGGATGCCCACAGATACGCAGTATTTT. This encodes CASGIGRMPTDTQYF.